Following are 23 T cell receptor beta chains from one sample sequenced in a study of cytomegalovirus exposure and HLA in healthy donors. TCRdb's table, derived via immunoSEQ multiplex PCR, lists solely in-frame clones and lacks some. The sample consists of some 180,000 clones, roughly 86% of them appearing once. Input material: PBMCs. The origin of the receptors is a young man in good health and CMV-seropositive.

This chain connects TRBV28 to TRBJ1-4; D remains unclear. V was pared by 5 bases and J by 3 bases, with 13 bases between. Germline lookup yields CDR1 MDHEN and CDR2 SYDVKM. This CDR3 spans 15 amino acids. CDR3 in amino acids: CASSTSEGANEKLFF. CDR3 in DNA: TGTGCCAGCAGTACATCAGAGGGTGCTAATGAAAAACTGTTTTTT.

The V gene is TRBV4-3, the J gene TRBJ1-1, with D possibly being TRBD1 (6 bases). The CDR3 totals 13 residues. Trimming cost V 4 bases and J 7 bases, with 13 bases left between them. The germline CDR1 and CDR2 sequences are LGHNA and YSLEER. CDR3 DNA: TGCGCCAGCAGCCTCTCGGACAGCGGTGAAGCTTTCTTT. Residues: CASSLSDSGEAFF.

The chain carries TRBV5-1 and TRBJ2-1, with 10 bases lining up with TRBD2. This CDR3 comprises 13 residues. V shed 7 bases and J 7 bases; nucleotides not matched to a gene: 5. Germline V gene data show CDR1 as SGHRS and CDR2 as YFSETQ. The DNA for the CDR3 is TGCGCCAGCCAAGCGGGAGGGGGGAATGAGCAGTTCTTC. This codes for CASQAGGGNEQFF.

The chain is built from TRBV2 and TRBJ2-1, with 7 bases matching TRBD1. V shed 2 bases, J shed 10 bases, and the junction held 8 bases outside the gene matches. The V gene's germline CDR1 is SNHLY and CDR2 FYNNEI. The CDR3 has 14 residues. The CDR3, as DNA: TGTGCCAGCAGTGAAATCCGTCTCAGGGGGGAGCAGTTCTTC. Its translation: CASSEIRLRGEQFF.

This clone came up once. The chain recombines TRBV9 with TRBJ2-3; 12 positions match TRBD2. Germline V gives CDR1 SGDLS, CDR2 YYNGEE. J lost 5 bases, V lost 0 bases, and 4 bases had no gene match. There are 16 residues in the CDR3. DNA for the CDR3: TGTGCCAGCAGCGTAGCTAGCGGGGGGGCAGGAGATACGCAGTATTTT. This translates into CASSVASGGAGDTQYF.

The chain is built from TRBV2 and TRBJ2-7, with 7 bases fitting TRBD1. Germline-derived CDR1 and CDR2 are SNHLY and FYNNEI. The V gene end was trimmed by 4 bases and the J gene end by 4 bases; junction bases not matched to a gene: 10. This CDR3 spans 15 amino acids. The DNA for the CDR3 is TGTGCCAGCAGTGTATCGTCGCCAGGGGGATACGAGCAGTACTTC. It is translated as CASSVSSPGGYEQYF.

The chain has TRBV7-7 and TRBJ2-2; 8 bases align to TRBD1. Germline V gives CDR1 SSHAT, CDR2 FNYEAQ (reference sequence). This CDR3 region has 13 residues. With V trimmed by 4 bases and J by 7 bases, 2 bases remained unmatched. CDR3 amino acids: CASSSTGVGELFF. The CDR3, as DNA: TGTGCCAGCAGCTCGACAGGGGTCGGGGAGCTGTTTTTT.

V is TRBV2 and J is TRBJ1-3; 7 nucleotides agree with TRBD1. The CDR3 is 15 residues long. After removal of 1 base from V and 3 bases from J, the junction contained 3 bases not matched to a gene. CDR1 is SNHLY, CDR2 FYNNEI, per germline. The CDR3 region is CASSEEGASGNTIYF. DNA for the CDR3: TGTGCCAGCAGTGAAGAGGGGGCGAGTGGAAACACCATATATTTT.

The chain has TRBV5-4 and TRBJ1-1; D not certain. Looked up from germline, CDR1 is SGHNT and CDR2 is YYREEE (reference sequence). The CDR3 is 15 residues long. Trimming left V 4 bases short and J 11 bases short, with 24 bases between. The CDR3 region is CASSPQRTEGPGAFF. The DNA for the CDR3 is TGTGCCAGCAGCCCTCAGCGGACGGAAGGGCCCGGGGCTTTCTTT.

J is TRBJ2-1 and V is TRBV9; 10 nucleotides agree with TRBD1. This CDR3 region has 17 residues. V was clipped by 0 bases and J by 6 bases; unmatched bases: 9. Germline CDR1 reads SGDLS; CDR2 reads YYNGEE. CDR3 sequence reads: CASSVGLSGQGTNEQFF. CDR3 DNA: TGTGCCAGCAGCGTAGGGTTATCGGGACAGGGGACCAATGAGCAGTTCTTC. The full variable domain, rest sourced from reference TRBV9 and TRBJ2-1, is DSGVTQTPKHLITATGQRVTLRCSPRSGDLSVYWYQQSLDQGLQFLIQYYNGEERAKGNILERFSAQQFPDLHSELNLSSLELGDSALYFCASSVGLSGQGTNEQFFGPGTRLTVL.

The chain employs TRBV5-4 and TRBJ1-2, with D maybe TRBD1 (6 bases). The V end was cut by 5 bases, the J end by 5 bases, with 19 bases between. Germline V gene sequence: CDR1 SGHNT, CDR2 YYREEE (reference sequence). This CDR3 is built from 15 residues. The CDR3 is CASSYLQGRGYGYTF. As DNA, the CDR3 is TGTGCCAGCAGTTACCTACAGGGTCGCGGATATGGCTACACCTTC.

This rearrangement joins TRBV15 to TRBJ2-2; D possibly corresponds to TRBD1 (5 bases). The V and J ends lost 0 bases and 6 bases respectively, with 11 bases between them. The germline gives CDR1 LNHNV, CDR2 YYDKDF (reference sequence). CDR3 length: 15 residues. CDR3 amino acids: CATSRDRGRAGELFF. The CDR3 DNA sequence: TGTGCCACCAGCAGAGATAGGGGTCGGGCCGGGGAGCTGTTTTTT.

This clone was found once. The CDR3 DNA sequence: TGCGCCAGCAGCAGGGTAATTGAGGGCACTGAAGCTTTCTTT. Protein: CASSRVIEGTEAFF. V usage is TRBV5-1 and J usage is TRBJ1-1; no definite D call. The germline V and J ends were trimmed by 4 bases and 4 bases, with 14 bases remaining between them. Germline CDR1 SGHRS, CDR2 YFSETQ. This CDR3 has 14 residues.

This clone was recorded only once. The DNA for the CDR3 is TGTGCCAGTAGTACCGCCTCCGGGACAGGGGGGGTGACTGAAGCTTTCTTT. Encoded protein: CASSTASGTGGVTEAFF. The gene calls are TRBV19 and TRBJ1-1; 11 nucleotides match TRBD1. Germline lookup yields CDR1 LNHDA and CDR2 SQIVND (reference sequence). The CDR3 totals 17 residues. V lost 4 bases to trimming and J lost 5 bases; unmatched junction nucleotides: 12.

The genes are TRBV7-2 and TRBJ2-2; 10 bases fit TRBD2. Germline values: CDR1 SGHTA, CDR2 FQGNSA. The CDR3 covers 15 residues. V shed 3 bases, J shed 8 bases, and the junction held 6 bases outside the gene matches. The CDR3 DNA reads as TGTGCCAGCAGCTTTCTAACTAGCGGGGATGGGGAGCTGTTTTTT. The encoded protein is CASSFLTSGDGELFF.

CDR3 sequence: CAISGQARAGYTF. The DNA for the CDR3 is TGTGCCATCAGTGGACAGGCTCGTGCCGGCTACACCTTC. This chain links TRBV10-3 with TRBJ1-2, with a weak D call TRBD1 (6 bases). V lost 4 bases and J lost 8, with 14 bases in between. The CDR3 spans 13 residues. Per germline, CDR1 ENHRY and CDR2 SYGVKD.

This chain links TRBV29-1 with TRBJ2-7; D is ambiguous. Trimming took 6 bases from V and 5 from J, leaving 14 bases between them. This CDR3 has 12 residues. In germline, CDR1 is SQVTM, CDR2 ANQGSEA. The CDR3 region has the DNA TGCAGCGTCCGCCCCAGGTACAACGAGCAGTACTTC. This sequence encodes CSVRPRYNEQYF.

CDR3 amino acids: CASSFNFRAVEQFF. CDR3 nucleotide sequence: TGTGCCAGCAGTTTCAATTTCCGGGCGGTTGAGCAGTTCTTC. The chain recombines TRBV27 with TRBJ2-1; D remains ambiguous. With 3 bases removed from V and 9 bases from J, the gap between germline ends came to 15 bases. The germline CDR1 and CDR2 sequences are MNHEY and SMNVEV (reference sequence). The CDR3 loop spans 14 amino acids.

The CDR3 sequence: CASSFSDSDIQYF. The CDR3 DNA is TGCGCCAGCAGCTTTTCGGACTCCGACATTCAGTACTTC. The chain combines TRBV5-1 with TRBJ2-4; perhaps TRBD2 as D (5 bases). Trimming left V 2 bases short and J 8 bases short, with 11 bases between. The CDR3 loop spans 13 amino acids. The germline gives CDR1 SGHRS, CDR2 YFSETQ.

The chain links TRBV6-1 to TRBJ2-3; 8 bases match TRBD2. The V gene end was trimmed by 3 bases and the J gene end by 0 bases; junction bases not matched to a gene: 2. The CDR3 consists of 15 residues. Germline V gives CDR1 MNHNS, CDR2 SASEGT. The CDR3 region is CASSDERGSTDTQYF. The CDR3 DNA reads TGTGCCAGCAGTGATGAGCGGGGGAGCACAGATACGCAGTATTTT.

The DNA of the CDR3 is TGTGCCAGCAGTTTCTCTCTAGCGGGATTAAGCTACGAGCAGTACTTC. This encodes CASSFSLAGLSYEQYF. The V gene is TRBV28, the J gene TRBJ2-7; the match to TRBD2 covers 9 bases. Germline lookup yields CDR1 MDHEN and CDR2 SYDVKM. V was clipped by 3 bases and J by 3 bases; unmatched bases: 9. The CDR3 sequence is 16 residues long.

J is TRBJ2-7 and V is TRBV19, with a possible D match to TRBD2 (5 bases). The CDR3 length is 12 residues. V lost 10 bases and J 0 bases, leaving 10 bases between the germline ends. Germline assignment: CDR1 LNHDA and CDR2 SQIVND (reference sequence). The CDR3 reads CATETTSYEQYF. The CDR3 bases are TGTGCCACGGAGACTACCTCCTACGAGCAGTACTTC.

The genes are TRBV19 and TRBJ1-5, with D unclear. This CDR3 is built from 14 residues. V dropped 7 bases and J dropped 0 bases, with 10 bases sitting between them. Germline-derived CDR1 and CDR2 are LNHDA and SQIVND (reference sequence). CDR3 amino acids: CASNLFDSNQPQHF. The CDR3 nucleotides are TGTGCCAGTAACCTCTTTGATAGCAATCAGCCCCAGCATTTT.